Following are 14 T cell receptor beta chains from one sample sequenced in a study of T cells after yellow fever vaccination. TCRdb fed the 5' RACE reads into MiXCR, producing one record per CDR3 protein. This sample has 620,000 or so distinct CDR3 sequences, with about a sixth found just once. Here the sequenced sample was PBMCs, taken more than 4 days after the first yellow fever vaccination. The receptors here all came from a man younger than 35 who received the YFV17D yellow fever vaccine.

The V call is TRBV2, the J call TRBJ2-7; 7 positions match TRBD1. With V trimmed by 8 bases and J by 3 bases, 10 bases remained unmatched. The CDR3 has 14 amino acids. The germline gives CDR1 SNHLY, CDR2 FYNNEI. CDR3 amino acids: CASSGTAVFYEQYF. CDR3 DNA sequence: TGTGCCAGCTCCGGGACAGCGGTATTCTACGAGCAGTACTTC.

The table lists this clonotype with a few counts. The CDR3 loop reads CASASYNSPLHF. CDR3 DNA: TGTGCTAGTGCCTCCTATAATTCACCCCTCCACTTT. The genes are TRBV12-5 and TRBJ1-6; D unclear. The CDR3 extends over 12 amino acids. V lost 7 bases, J lost 0 bases, and 1 base lay in between. Germline V gene data show CDR1 as LGHNT and CDR2 as FRNRAP.

The sample holds many counts of this clonotype. The rearrangement uses TRBV5-1 and TRBJ2-7; 8 bases fit TRBD1. With 0 bases clipped from V and 6 bases from J, the junction kept 2 bases outside the gene matches. CDR3 size: 13 residues. Germline V gene data show CDR1 as SGHRS and CDR2 as YFSETQ. The CDR3 DNA reads TGCGCCAGCAGCTTGGATACAGGGGGCGAGCAGTACTTC. Translated: CASSLDTGGEQYF.

This clonotype appeared a few times. A much larger clone lies one base from this, so it may be a read error. The chain employs TRBV7-9 and TRBJ1-3; unclear D gene. This CDR3 comprises 13 residues. V lost 2 bases to trimming and J lost 2 bases, with 4 bases between them. Germline loops: CDR1 SEHNR, CDR2 FQNEAQ (reference sequence). DNA for the CDR3: TGTGCCAGCAGCTTATACACTGGAAACACCATATATTTT. Its protein is CASSLYTGNTIYF. The entire variable domain, with the rest obtained from reference TRBV7-9 and TRBJ1-3, is as follows: DTGVSQNPRHKITKRGQNVTFRCDPISEHNRLYWYRQTLGQGPEFLTYFQNEAQLEKSRLLSDRFSAERPKGSFSTLEIQRTEQGDSAMYLCASSLYTGNTIYFGEGSWLTVV.

This clonotype occurred many times. This rearrangement joins TRBV6-5 to TRBJ2-5; 7 nucleotides agree with TRBD2. CDR1 is MNHEY and CDR2 is SVGAGI in the germline V gene. The CDR3 spans 13 residues. Trimming took 4 bases from V and 5 from J; bases not matched to a gene: 4. CDR3 DNA sequence: TGTGCCAGCAGTTCGAGCGGGGCCGAGACCCAGTACTTC. It is translated as CASSSSGAETQYF.

This clonotype was detected only a few times. This rearrangement joins TRBV7-9 to TRBJ1-4, with D maybe TRBD1 (6 bases). The CDR3 length is 13 residues. The germline gives CDR1 SEHNR, CDR2 FQNEAQ (reference sequence). V was clipped by 7 bases and J by 3 bases, with 9 bases between them. CDR3 in DNA: TGTGCCAGCACCAGGGGAGCTAATGAAAAACTGTTTTTT. It translates to CASTRGANEKLFF.

The chain links TRBV7-3 to TRBJ1-1, with D possibly TRBD1 on 5 matching bases. This CDR3 spans 14 amino acids. Germline CDR1 and CDR2: SGHTA and FQGTGA. V shed 4 bases and J shed 4 bases, with 13 bases lying between them. The CDR3 region is CASSSQGVGTEAFF. In nucleotides, the CDR3 is TGTGCCAGCAGCTCCCAGGGCGTTGGCACTGAAGCTTTCTTT.

The chain carries TRBV20-1 and TRBJ2-1; TRBD2 aligns across 13 bases. CDR1 and CDR2 from the germline V gene are DFQATT and SNEGSKA (reference sequence). The CDR3 totals 15 residues. V trimming: 3 bases; J trimming: 4 bases; junction bases outside the gene matches: 3. DNA of the CDR3: TGCAGTGCTAGGGGGACTAGCGGGGCTTACAATGAGCAGTTCTTC. Translated, it gives CSARGTSGAYNEQFF.

This clonotype was counted once. The V and J genes are TRBV5-1 and TRBJ2-3; TRBD1 matches at 7 bases. CDR1 is SGHRS and CDR2 is YFSETQ in the germline V gene. J gave up 2 bases and V 4 bases, and 10 bases lay outside the gene matches. The CDR3 has 16 amino acids. The CDR3 loop is CASSRLTGADTDTQYF. The CDR3 bases are TGCGCCAGCAGCCGATTAACAGGGGCCGACACAGATACGCAGTATTTT.

This clonotype was observed a few times. The chain couples TRBV12-3 or TRBV12-4 to TRBJ1-2; a possible D gene is TRBD1 (6 bases). The V end lost 7 bases, the J end lost 5 bases, and 20 bases lay between the germline ends. The CDR3 runs to 15 residues. The CDR3 spells CASTPRGDRFYGYTF. The DNA for the CDR3 is TGTGCCAGCACCCCACGGGGCGACAGGTTTTATGGCTACACCTTC.

V and J are TRBV9 and TRBJ2-7; D is uncertain. The CDR3 spans 15 residues. V shed 4 bases and J shed 1 base, with 15 bases lying between them. Germline CDR1 SGDLS, CDR2 YYNGEE. The CDR3 sequence is CASSPRKGPSYEQYF. DNA of the CDR3: TGTGCCAGCAGCCCCCGGAAGGGCCCATCCTACGAGCAGTACTTC.

V is TRBV4-1 and J is TRBJ2-5; tentatively, D is TRBD1 (8 bases). The CDR3 has 17 amino acids. Looked up from germline, CDR1 is MGHRA and CDR2 is YSYEKL. Trimming pared 1 base from V and 3 bases from J, leaving 18 bases between. CDR3 bases: TGCGCCAGCAGCCAAGGGGACAGGAGGGAGGGCGAAGAGACCCAGTACTTC. Translated: CASSQGDRREGEETQYF.

This clonotype has only a few counts. The chain is built from TRBV29-1 and TRBJ1-1; D unresolved. Trimming pared 6 bases from V and 0 bases from J, leaving 14 bases between. The V gene's germline CDR1 is SQVTM and CDR2 ANQGSEA. CDR3 length equals 14 residues. The DNA for the CDR3 is TGCAGCGTACGGCAAAAATTGATGAACACTGAAGCTTTCTTT. Its translation is CSVRQKLMNTEAFF.

The CDR3 nucleotides read TGTGCCAGCAACGATAGACACAGGGTCCCCGGGGAGCTGTTTTTT. Translating it yields CASNDRHRVPGELFF. This chain joins TRBV6-1 and TRBJ2-2; tentatively, D is TRBD1 (6 bases). CDR1 and CDR2 from the germline V gene are MNHNS and SASEGT. This CDR3 is built from 15 residues. Trimming took off 7 bases at V and 6 bases at J, with 18 bases between the two ends.